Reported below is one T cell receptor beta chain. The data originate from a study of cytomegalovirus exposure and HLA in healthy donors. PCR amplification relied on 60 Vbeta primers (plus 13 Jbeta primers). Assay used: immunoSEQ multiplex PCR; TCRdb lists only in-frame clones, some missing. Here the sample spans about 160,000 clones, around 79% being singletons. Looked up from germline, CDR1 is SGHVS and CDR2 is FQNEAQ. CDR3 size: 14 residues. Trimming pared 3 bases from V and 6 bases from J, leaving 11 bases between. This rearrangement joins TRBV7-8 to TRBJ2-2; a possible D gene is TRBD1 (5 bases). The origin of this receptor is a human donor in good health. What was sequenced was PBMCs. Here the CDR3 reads CASSLNTGAGELFF. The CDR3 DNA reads TGTGCCAGCAGCTTGAACACAGGAGCCGGGGAGCTGTTTTTT.